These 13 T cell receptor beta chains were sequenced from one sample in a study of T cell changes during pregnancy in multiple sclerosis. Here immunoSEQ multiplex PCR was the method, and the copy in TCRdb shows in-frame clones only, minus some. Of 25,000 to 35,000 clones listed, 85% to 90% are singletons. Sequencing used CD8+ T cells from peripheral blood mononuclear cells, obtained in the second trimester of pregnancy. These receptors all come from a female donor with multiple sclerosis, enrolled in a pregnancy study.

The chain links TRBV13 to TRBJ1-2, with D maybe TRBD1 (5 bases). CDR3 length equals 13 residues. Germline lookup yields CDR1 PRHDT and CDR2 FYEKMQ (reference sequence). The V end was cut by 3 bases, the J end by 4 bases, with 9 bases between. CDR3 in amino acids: CASSFDSSYGYTF. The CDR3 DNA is TGTGCCAGCAGCTTTGACAGCTCCTATGGCTACACCTTC.

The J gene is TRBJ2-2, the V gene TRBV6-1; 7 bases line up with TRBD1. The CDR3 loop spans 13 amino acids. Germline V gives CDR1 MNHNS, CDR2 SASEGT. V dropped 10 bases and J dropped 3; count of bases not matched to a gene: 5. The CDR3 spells CATQGLDTGELFF. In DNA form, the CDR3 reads TGTGCCACACAGGGGCTCGACACCGGGGAGCTGTTTTTT.

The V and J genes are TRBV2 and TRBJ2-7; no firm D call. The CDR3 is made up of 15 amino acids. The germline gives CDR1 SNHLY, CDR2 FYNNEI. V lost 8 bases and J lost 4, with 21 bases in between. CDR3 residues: CASHTTRSENYEQYF. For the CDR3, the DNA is TGTGCCAGCCACACTACCAGATCCGAAAATTACGAGCAGTACTTC. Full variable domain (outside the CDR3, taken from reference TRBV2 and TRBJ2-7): EPEVTQTPSHQVTQMGQEVILRCVPISNHLYFYWYRQILGQKVEFLVSFYNNEISEKSEIFDDQFSVERPDGSNFTLKIRSTKLEDSAMYFCASHTTRSENYEQYFGPGTRLTVT.

The CDR3 DNA follows: TGCAGCGTTGAGTGGGGGCGGAACACTGAAGCTTTCTTT. Its translation is CSVEWGRNTEAFF. The chain has TRBV29-1 and TRBJ1-1; TRBD1 might be the D (6 bases). CDR1 is SQVTM and CDR2 is ANQGSEA in the germline V gene. Trimming removed 3 bases at V and 1 base at J, with 9 bases between. The CDR3 has 13 residues.

DNA of the CDR3: TGCAGCGTGGGGCAGCAGGTCAATCAGCCCCAGCATTTT. This codes for CSVGQQVNQPQHF. The chain links TRBV29-1 to TRBJ1-5; possible D gene TRBD1, 5 bases. Trimming shortened V by 6 bases and J by 3 bases, and 12 bases separated the two germline ends. Germline values: CDR1 SQVTM, CDR2 ANQGSEA. The CDR3 consists of 13 residues.

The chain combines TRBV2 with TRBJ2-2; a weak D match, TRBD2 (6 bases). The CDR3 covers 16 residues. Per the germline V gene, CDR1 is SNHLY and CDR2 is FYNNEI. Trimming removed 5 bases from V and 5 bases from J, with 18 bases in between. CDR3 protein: CASSPGTRGETGELFF. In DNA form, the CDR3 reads TGTGCCAGCAGTCCAGGGACGCGGGGCGAGACCGGGGAGCTGTTTTTT. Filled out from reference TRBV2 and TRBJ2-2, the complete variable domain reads EPEVTQTPSHQVTQMGQEVILRCVPISNHLYFYWYRQILGQKVEFLVSFYNNEISEKSEIFDDQFSVERPDGSNFTLKIRSTKLEDSAMYFCASSPGTRGETGELFFGEGSRLTVL.

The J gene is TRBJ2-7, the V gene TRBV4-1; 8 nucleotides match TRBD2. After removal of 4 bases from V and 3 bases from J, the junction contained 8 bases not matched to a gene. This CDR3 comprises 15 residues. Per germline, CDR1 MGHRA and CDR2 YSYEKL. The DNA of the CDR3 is TGCGCCAGCAGCCTAGGGACTAGTACAAACTACGAGCAGTACTTC. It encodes CASSLGTSTNYEQYF.

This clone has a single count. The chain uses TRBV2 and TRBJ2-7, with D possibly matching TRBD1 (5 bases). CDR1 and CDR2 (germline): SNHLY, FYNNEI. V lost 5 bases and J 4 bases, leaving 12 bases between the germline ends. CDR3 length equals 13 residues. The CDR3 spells CASSRFTGYEQYF. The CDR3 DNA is TGTGCCAGCAGTCGTTTTACAGGTTACGAGCAGTACTTC.

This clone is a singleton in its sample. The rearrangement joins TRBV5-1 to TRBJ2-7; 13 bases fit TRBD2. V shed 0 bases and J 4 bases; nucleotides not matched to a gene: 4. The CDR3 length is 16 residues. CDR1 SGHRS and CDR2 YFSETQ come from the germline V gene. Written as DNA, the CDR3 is TGCGCCAGCAGCTTGGGCCCGGGACTAGCGGGATACGAGCAGTACTTC. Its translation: CASSLGPGLAGYEQYF.

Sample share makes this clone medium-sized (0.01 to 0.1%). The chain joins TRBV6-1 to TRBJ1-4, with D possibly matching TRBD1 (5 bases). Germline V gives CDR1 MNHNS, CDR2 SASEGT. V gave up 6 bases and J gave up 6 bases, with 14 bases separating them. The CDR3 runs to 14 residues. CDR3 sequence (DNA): TGTGCCAGCAGCTCGGGACTAGGCCATGAAAAACTGTTTTTT. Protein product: CASSSGLGHEKLFF.

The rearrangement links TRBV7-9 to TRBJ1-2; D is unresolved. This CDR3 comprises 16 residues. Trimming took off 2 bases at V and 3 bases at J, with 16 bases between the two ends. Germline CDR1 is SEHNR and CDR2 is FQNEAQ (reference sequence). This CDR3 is CASSLSSPGNYYGYTF. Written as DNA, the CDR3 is TGTGCCAGCAGCTTATCCTCGCCAGGCAATTACTATGGCTACACCTTC.

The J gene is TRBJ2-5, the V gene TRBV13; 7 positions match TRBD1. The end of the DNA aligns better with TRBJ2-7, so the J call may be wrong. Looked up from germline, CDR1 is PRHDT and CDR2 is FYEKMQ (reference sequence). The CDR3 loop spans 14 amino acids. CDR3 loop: CASSLGGQPYEQYF. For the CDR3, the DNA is TGTGCCAGCAGCTTAGGGGGACAGCCCTACGAGCAGTACTTC.

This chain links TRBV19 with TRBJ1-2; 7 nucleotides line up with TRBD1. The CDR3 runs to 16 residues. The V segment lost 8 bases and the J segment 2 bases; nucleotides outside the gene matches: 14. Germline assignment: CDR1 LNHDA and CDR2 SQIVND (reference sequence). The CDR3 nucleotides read TGTGCCAGTTGGGGGCGGGCCGGGACAGAGAACTATGGCTACACCTTC. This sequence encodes CASWGRAGTENYGYTF.